This T cell receptor (beta chain) was recorded in a study of PD-L1 blockade in urothelial cancer. On the study more broadly: At some point between 2013 and 2015, patients got going on atezolizumab, taking 1,200 mg intravenously every 3 weeks. Enrolled patients had been treated previously with 0 to 3 chemotherapy regimens.

The time point denotes: peripheral blood 6 weeks after treatment start. Locally advanced or metastatic urothelial carcinoma affected the patients. Measured with immunoSEQ multiplex PCR; TCRdb has only the in-frame clones, and not every one. The sample holds roughly 120,000 clones, about 89% seen once. This CDR3 is 14 amino acids long. The germline V gene has CDR1 SGHTA and CDR2 FQGNSA. Trimming cost V 4 bases and J 6 bases; bases outside gene matches: 6. Sequenced here: PBMCs, sampled around atezolizumab (anti-PD-L1) treatment. This TCR was sampled from a man in his sixties with urothelial cancer. The chain joins TRBV7-2 to TRBJ1-5, with TRBD1 matching over 7 bases. CDR3 residues: CASSSDRSFQPQHF. For the CDR3, the DNA is TGTGCCAGCAGCTCGGACAGGTCGTTTCAGCCCCAGCATTTT.